The source of this TCR beta chain is a study of T cell responses to AZD1222 COVID-19 vaccine. Overall study context: Pooled together were second doses at about 4 or about 12 weeks.

Germline loops: CDR1 MNHEY, CDR2 SVGAGI. The germline V and J ends were trimmed by 8 bases and 3 bases, with 5 bases remaining between them. This CDR3 is built from 11 residues. General study findings and limits: Vaccine-associated CD4 TCRs ranged over spike, dominating at 160-218 and 743-854.

Here immunoSEQ multiplex PCR was the method, and the copy in TCRdb shows in-frame clones only, minus some. The sample records 65,000 to 70,000 clones, roughly four fifths being singletons. As regards this clone: The antigen remains unidentified.

The sample was peripheral blood, taken on day 0 of AZD1222 vaccination. This clonotype was sampled from an adult in good health. The chain has TRBV6-5 and TRBJ1-3; no clear D. CDR3 protein: CASLIGNTIYF. The CDR3 DNA is TGTGCCAGCTTGATTGGAAACACCATATATTTT.